This T cell receptor beta chain stems from a study of blood T cell repertoires in COVID-19. Background on the study: Sites across the United States, Italy and Spain contributed samples from acute and convalescent COVID-19.

This clone was seen a single time. Germline CDR1 reads LGHNA; CDR2 reads YNFKEQ. The CDR3 covers 15 residues. J was trimmed by 2 bases and V by 2 bases; bases with no gene match: 3. The study drew participants aged about 18 to 95 years from approximately 23 US areas. Data came from immunoSEQ multiplex PCR; TCRdb stores just in-frame clones and leaves some out. The sample comprises some 270,000 clones, 70% to 90% of which are singletons, and 3.5% to 5.5% rests with the top ten. Sequencing was performed on PBMCs or T cells enriched from blood (not recorded which). The receptor's source is a woman in her 30s who had recovered from COVID-19. The V and J genes are TRBV4-2 and TRBJ2-5; TRBD1 agrees at 9 bases. The CDR3 DNA follows: TGTGCCAGCAGCCAATGGGACAGGGATCAAGAGACCCAGTACTTC. Its protein product is CASSQWDRDQETQYF.